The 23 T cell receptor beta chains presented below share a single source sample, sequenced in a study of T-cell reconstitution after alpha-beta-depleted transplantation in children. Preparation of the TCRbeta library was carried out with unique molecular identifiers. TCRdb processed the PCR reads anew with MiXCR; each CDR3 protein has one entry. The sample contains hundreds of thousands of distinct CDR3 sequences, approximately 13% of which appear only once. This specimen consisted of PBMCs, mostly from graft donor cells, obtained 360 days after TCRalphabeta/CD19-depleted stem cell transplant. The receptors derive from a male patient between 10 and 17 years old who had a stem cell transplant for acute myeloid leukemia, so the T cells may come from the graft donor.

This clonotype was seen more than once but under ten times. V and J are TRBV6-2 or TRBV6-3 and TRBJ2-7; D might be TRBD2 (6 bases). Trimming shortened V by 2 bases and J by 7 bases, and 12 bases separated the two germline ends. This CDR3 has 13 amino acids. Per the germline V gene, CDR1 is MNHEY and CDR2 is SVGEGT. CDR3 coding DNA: TGTGCCAGCAGTTACACTGCCGGACTAGAGCAGTACTTC. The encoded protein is CASSYTAGLEQYF.

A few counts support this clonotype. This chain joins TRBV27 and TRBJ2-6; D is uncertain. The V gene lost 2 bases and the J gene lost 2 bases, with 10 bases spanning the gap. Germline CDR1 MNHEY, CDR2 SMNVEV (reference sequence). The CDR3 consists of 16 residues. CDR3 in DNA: TGTGCCAGCAGTTTAAACTCACCTACTGGGGCCAACGTCCTGACTTTC. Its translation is CASSLNSPTGANVLTF.

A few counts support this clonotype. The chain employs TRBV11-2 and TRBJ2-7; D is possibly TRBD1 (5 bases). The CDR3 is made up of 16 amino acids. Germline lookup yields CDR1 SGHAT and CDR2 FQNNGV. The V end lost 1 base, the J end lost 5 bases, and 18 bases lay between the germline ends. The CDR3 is CASSLGLRAGLDEQYF. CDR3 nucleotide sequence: TGTGCCAGCAGCTTAGGCCTCCGGGCAGGGCTGGACGAGCAGTACTTC.

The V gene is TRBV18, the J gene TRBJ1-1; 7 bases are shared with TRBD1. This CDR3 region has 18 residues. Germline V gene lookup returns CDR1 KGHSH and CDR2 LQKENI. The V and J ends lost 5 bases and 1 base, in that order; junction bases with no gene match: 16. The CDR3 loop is CASSTTVNRGAANTEAFF. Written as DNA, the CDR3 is TGTGCCAGCTCAACCACGGTAAACAGGGGAGCCGCGAACACTGAAGCTTTCTTT.

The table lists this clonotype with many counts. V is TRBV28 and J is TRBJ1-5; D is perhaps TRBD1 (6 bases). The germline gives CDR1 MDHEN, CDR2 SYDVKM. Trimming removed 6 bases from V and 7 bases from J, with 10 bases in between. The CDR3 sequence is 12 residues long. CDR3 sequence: CASSLRGQPQHF. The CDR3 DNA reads TGTGCCAGCAGCTTAAGGGGGCAGCCCCAGCATTTT.

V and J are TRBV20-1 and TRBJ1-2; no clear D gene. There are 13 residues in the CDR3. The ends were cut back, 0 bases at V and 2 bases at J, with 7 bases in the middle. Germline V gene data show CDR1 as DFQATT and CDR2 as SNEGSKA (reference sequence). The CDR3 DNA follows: TGCAGTGCTAGAGATGCTGGGAACTATGGCTACACCTTC. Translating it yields CSARDAGNYGYTF.

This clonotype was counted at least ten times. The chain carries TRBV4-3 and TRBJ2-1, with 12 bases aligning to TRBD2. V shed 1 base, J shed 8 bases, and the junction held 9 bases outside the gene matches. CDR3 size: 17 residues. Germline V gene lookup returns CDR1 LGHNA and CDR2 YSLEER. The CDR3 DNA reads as TGCGCCAGCAGCCAAGTTCTAGCGGGAGGGAGTCGGCATGAGCAGTTCTTC. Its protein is CASSQVLAGGSRHEQFF.

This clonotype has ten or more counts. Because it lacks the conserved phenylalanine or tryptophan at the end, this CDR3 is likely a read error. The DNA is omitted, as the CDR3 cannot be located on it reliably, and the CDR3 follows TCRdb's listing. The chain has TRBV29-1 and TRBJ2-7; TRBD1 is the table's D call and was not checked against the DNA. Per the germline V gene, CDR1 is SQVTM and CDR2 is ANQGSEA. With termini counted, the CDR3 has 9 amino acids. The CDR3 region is CSVEEAPGI.

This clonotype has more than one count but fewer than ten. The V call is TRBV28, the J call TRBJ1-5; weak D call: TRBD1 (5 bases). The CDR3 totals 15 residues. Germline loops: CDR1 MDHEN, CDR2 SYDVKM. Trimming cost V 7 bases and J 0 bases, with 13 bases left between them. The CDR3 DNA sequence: TGTGCCAGCACCCTCCCCGGGGCTAGCAATCAGCCCCAGCATTTT. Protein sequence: CASTLPGASNQPQHF.

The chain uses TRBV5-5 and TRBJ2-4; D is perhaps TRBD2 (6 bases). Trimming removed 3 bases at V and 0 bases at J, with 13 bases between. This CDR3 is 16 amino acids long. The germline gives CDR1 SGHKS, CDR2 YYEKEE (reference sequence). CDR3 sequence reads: CASSSGLLLAKNIQYF. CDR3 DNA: TGTGCCAGCAGCTCTGGACTATTGCTAGCCAAAAACATTCAGTACTTC.

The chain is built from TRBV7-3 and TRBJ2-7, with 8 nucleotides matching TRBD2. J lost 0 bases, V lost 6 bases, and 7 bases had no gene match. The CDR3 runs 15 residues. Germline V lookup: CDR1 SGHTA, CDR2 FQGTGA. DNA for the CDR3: TGTGCCAGCAGTGTAGTAGCGGGGCCCTCCTACGAGCAGTACTTC. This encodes CASSVVAGPSYEQYF.

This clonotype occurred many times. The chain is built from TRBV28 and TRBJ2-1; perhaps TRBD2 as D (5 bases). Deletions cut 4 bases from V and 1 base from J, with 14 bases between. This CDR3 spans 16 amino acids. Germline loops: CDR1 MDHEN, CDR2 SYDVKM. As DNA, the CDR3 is TGTGCCAGCAGTTCGCCCGGCGGGTCTTCCTACAATGAGCAGTTCTTC. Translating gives CASSSPGGSSYNEQFF.

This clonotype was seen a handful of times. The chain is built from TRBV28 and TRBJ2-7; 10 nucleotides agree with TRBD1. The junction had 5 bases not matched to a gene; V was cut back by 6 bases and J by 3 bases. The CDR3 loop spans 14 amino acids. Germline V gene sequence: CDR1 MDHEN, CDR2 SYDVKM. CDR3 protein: CASRWDRGGYEQYF. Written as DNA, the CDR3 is TGTGCCAGCAGATGGGACAGGGGCGGCTACGAGCAGTACTTC.

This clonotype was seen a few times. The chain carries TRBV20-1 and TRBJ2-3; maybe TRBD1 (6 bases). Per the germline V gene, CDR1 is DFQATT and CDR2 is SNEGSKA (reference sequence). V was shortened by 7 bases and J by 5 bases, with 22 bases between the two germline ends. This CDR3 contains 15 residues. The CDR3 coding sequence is TGCAGTGGAGTACGTAGAGGGTACAGGGAAGATACGCAGTATTTT. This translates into CSGVRRGYREDTQYF.

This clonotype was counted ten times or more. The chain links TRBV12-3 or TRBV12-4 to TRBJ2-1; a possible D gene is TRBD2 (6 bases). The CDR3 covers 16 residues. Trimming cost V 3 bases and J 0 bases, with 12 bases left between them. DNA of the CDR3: TGTGCCAGCAGTTTTGGCGGGATCAGCTCCTACAATGAGCAGTTCTTC. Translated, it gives CASSFGGISSYNEQFF.

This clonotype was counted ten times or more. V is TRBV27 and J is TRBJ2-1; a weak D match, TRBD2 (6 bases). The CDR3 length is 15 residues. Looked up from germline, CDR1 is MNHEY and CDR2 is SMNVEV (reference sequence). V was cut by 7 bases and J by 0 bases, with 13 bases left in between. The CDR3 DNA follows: TGTGCCAGCACATACGGGGGTGGCTCCTACAATGAGCAGTTCTTC. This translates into CASTYGGGSYNEQFF.

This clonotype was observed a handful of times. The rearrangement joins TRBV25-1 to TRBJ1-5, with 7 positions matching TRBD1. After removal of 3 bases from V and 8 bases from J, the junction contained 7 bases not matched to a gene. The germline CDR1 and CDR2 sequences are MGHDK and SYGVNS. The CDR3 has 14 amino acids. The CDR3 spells CASSDFTGEEPQHF. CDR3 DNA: TGTGCCAGCAGTGACTTTACAGGGGAGGAGCCCCAGCATTTT.

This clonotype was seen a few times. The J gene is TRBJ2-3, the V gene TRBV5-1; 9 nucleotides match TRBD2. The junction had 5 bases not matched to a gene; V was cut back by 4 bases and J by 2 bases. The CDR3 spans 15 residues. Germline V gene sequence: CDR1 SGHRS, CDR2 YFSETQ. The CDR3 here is CASSVAGVFTDTQYF. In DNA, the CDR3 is TGCGCCAGCAGCGTAGCGGGAGTTTTCACAGATACGCAGTATTTT. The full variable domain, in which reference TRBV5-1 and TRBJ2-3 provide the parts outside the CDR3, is KAGVTQTPRYLIKTRGQQVTLSCSPISGHRSVSWYQQTPGQGLQFLFEYFSETQRNKGNFPGRFSGRQFSNSRSEMNVSTLELGDSALYLCASSVAGVFTDTQYFGPGTRLTVL.

The CDR3 nucleotides read TGTGCCAGCAGTTACCTGACAGGGTATCAGCCCCAGCATTTT. Protein sequence: CASSYLTGYQPQHF. The chain links TRBV6-2 or TRBV6-3 to TRBJ1-5; the match to TRBD1 covers 7 bases. Germline assignment: CDR1 MNHEY and CDR2 SVGEGT. Trimming cost V 2 bases and J 5 bases; bases outside gene matches: 3. The CDR3 has 14 residues.

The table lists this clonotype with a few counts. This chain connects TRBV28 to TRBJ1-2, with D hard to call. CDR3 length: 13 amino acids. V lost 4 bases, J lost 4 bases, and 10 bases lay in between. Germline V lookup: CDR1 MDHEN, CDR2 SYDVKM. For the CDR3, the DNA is TGTGCCAGCAGTTCGCTGGACCCCTATGGCTACACCTTC. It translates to CASSSLDPYGYTF.

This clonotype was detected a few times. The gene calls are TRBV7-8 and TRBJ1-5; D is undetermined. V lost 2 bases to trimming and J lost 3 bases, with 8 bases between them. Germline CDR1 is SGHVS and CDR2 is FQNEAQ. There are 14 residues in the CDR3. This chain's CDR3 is CASSLRETNQPQHF. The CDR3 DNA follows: TGTGCCAGCAGCTTAAGGGAGACCAATCAGCCCCAGCATTTT. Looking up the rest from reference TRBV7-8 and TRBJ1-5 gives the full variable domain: GAGVSQSPRYKVAKRGQDVALRCDPISGHVSLFWYQQALGQGPEFLTYFQNEAQLDKSGLPSDRFFAERPEGSVSTLKIQRTQQEDSAVYLCASSLRETNQPQHFGDGTRLSIL.

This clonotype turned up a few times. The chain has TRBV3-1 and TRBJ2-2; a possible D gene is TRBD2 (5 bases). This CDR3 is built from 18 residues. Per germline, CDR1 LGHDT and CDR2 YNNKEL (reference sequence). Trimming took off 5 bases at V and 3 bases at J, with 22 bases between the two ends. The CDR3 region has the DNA TGTGCCAGCAGCACCATCTTTGCGGAGGAGACTTACACCGGGGAGCTGTTTTTT. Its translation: CASSTIFAEETYTGELFF.

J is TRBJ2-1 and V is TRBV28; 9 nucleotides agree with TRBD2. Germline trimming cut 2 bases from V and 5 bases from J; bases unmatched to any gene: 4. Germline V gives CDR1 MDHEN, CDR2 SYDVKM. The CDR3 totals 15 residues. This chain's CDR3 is CASSLATSGDNEQFF. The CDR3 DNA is TGTGCCAGCAGTTTAGCGACTAGCGGCGACAATGAGCAGTTCTTC.